This is a list of T cell receptor beta chains from one sample in a study of T cells after yellow fever vaccination. TCRdb reanalysed the 5' RACE reads using MiXCR and keeps one entry per CDR3 protein. The data hold about 250,000 distinct CDR3 sequences, with approximately 3.5% observed a single time. The source material was PBMCs, sampled 15 days after the yellow fever booster vaccination. These TCRs come from a man aged 18 to 29 who received the YFV17D yellow fever vaccine. CDR3s include the opening cysteine and the closing phenylalanine or tryptophan. A D gene is named only where the DNA matches it firmly. Clone size is given for some rows only: seen once, a few or many times, or a class if the clone is expanded.

D gene	clone size	V gene	J gene	CDR3 DNA	CDR3 protein
.	many	TRBV5-1	TRBJ1-2	TGCGCCAGCAGCAGGGGGACTCAGAACGATGGCTACACCTTC	CASSRGTQNDGYTF
TRBD2	few	TRBV20-1	TRBJ2-1	TGCAGTGCTAGAGACAGCGGGGGAGTACGCTCCTACAATGAGCAGTTCTTC	CSARDSGGVRSYNEQFF
.	many	TRBV12-3/TRBV12-4	TRBJ1-1	TGTGCCAGCAGTCCCATGGTGGAGACTGAAGCTTTCTTT	CASSPMVETEAFF
.	few	TRBV7-9	TRBJ1-1	TGTGCCAGCAGCTTAGCCTTACAAGGGGTGAAGACTGAAGCTTTCTTT	CASSLALQGVKTEAFF
.	many	TRBV20-1	TRBJ2-1	TGCAGTGCTAGACCCCGGGGGGCGGGGGTAAGTGAGCAGTTCTTC	CSARPRGAGVSEQFF
TRBD1	many	TRBV7-2	TRBJ1-2	TGTGCCAGCAGCTTAGTATCCGGGACAGGGTCGGGCTACACCTTC	CASSLVSGTGSGYTF
.	many	TRBV30	TRBJ2-3	TGTGCCTCCACGGGCGGGAGCACAGATACGCAGTATTTT	CASTGGSTDTQYF
TRBD2	many	TRBV5-1	TRBJ2-1	TGCGCCAGTTATAGCGGGGGCCGTTACAATGAGCAGTTCTTC	CASYSGGRYNEQFF
TRBD1	many	TRBV20-1	TRBJ2-7	TGCAGTGCTAAACCAGTGGACAGGGGTGGCTACGAGCAGTACTTC	CSAKPVDRGGYEQYF
.	many	TRBV30	TRBJ1-6	TGTGCCTGGAGACCAGACAGCCGGGGCCCCCTCCACTTT	CAWRPDSRGPLHF
.	many	TRBV6-2/TRBV6-3	TRBJ1-1	TGTGCCAGCAGCTTACTCGGGGACCGACCTAACACTGAAGCTTTCTTT	CASSLLGDRPNTEAFF
.	many	TRBV12-3/TRBV12-4	TRBJ2-5	TGTGCCAGCGGACAGCTCCAAGAGACCCAGTACTTC	CASGQLQETQYF
TRBD2	many	TRBV5-1	TRBJ2-5	TGCGCCAGCAGCGGGACTAGTTTGGAGACCCAGTACTTC	CASSGTSLETQYF
.	many	TRBV27	TRBJ2-3	TGTGCCAGCAGGACAGGATACACAGATACGCAGTATTTT	CASRTGYTDTQYF
.	many	TRBV25-1	TRBJ1-5	TGTGCCAGCAGTGAACTAGGGGTCAATCAGCCCCAGCATTTT	CASSELGVNQPQHF
.	many	TRBV27	TRBJ2-7	TGTGCCAGCAGTTTTCAGGGGGGGAGAGAGCAGTACTTC	CASSFQGGREQYF
.	many	TRBV7-9	TRBJ2-1	TGTGCCAGCAGCAAAACAAGGGCCCAACACAATGAGCAGTTCTTC	CASSKTRAQHNEQFF
.	few	TRBV11-3	TRBJ2-1	TGTGCCAGCAGCTTAGTGGATGCAGGGCGGGGTGAGCAGTTCTTC	CASSLVDAGRGEQFF
.	many	TRBV12-3/TRBV12-4	TRBJ2-3	TGTGCCAGCAGTCCCGTAGGCCGCAGTTGGGATACGCAGTATTTT	CASSPVGRSWDTQYF
.	few	TRBV5-1	TRBJ2-1	TGCGCCAGCAGCTTGGGACACGGGCTTCTCGGGGGTGTAGTTAATGAGCAGTTCTTC	CASSLGHGLLGGVVNEQFF
.	many	TRBV30	TRBJ1-6	TGTGCCTGGACCCCATTATATAATTCACCCCTCCACTTT	CAWTPLYNSPLHF
.	many	TRBV19	TRBJ1-1	TGTGCCAGTAGTCCCCGAACGGGGGGCCATACTGAAGCTTTCTTT	CASSPRTGGHTEAFF
.	few	TRBV5-1	TRBJ1-1	TGCGCCAGCAGCTTGGTAGCGGGGGCATTGAACACTGAAGCTTTCTTT	CASSLVAGALNTEAFF
.	many	TRBV7-2	TRBJ1-2	TGTGCCAGCAGCCCCTTGGGGGCGCGGAATGGCTACACCTTC	CASSPLGARNGYTF
.	many	TRBV6-6	TRBJ2-3	TGTGCCAGCAATGGGGTAGCTCCGGGAGATACGCAGTATTTT	CASNGVAPGDTQYF
TRBD1	many	TRBV15	TRBJ2-3	TGTGCCACCAGCACCCGACAGGGAGCAGATACGCAGTATTTT	CATSTRQGADTQYF
TRBD1	many	TRBV5-7	TRBJ1-2	TGTGCCAGCAGCTACCTTAAAACAGGGGGGAACCCTTATGGCTACACCTTC	CASSYLKTGGNPYGYTF
.	many	TRBV2	TRBJ1-5	TGTGCCAGCAGTGACACCTACCAGCCCCAGCATTTT	CASSDTYQPQHF
TRBD2	many	TRBV7-2	TRBJ2-4	TGTGCCAGCAGCCACCGGCCTAGCGGGGCGGGGTGGAACATTCAGTACTTC	CASSHRPSGAGWNIQYF
TRBD1	many	TRBV7-9	TRBJ1-1	TGTGCCAGCAGCTTGACAGGGCAGGGCACTGAAGCTTTCTTT	CASSLTGQGTEAFF
.	.	TRBV7-8	TRBJ1-1	TGTGCCAGCAGCTTCCGTGGGTGGGGCACTGAAGCTTTCTTT	CASSFRGWGTEAFF
.	.	TRBV21-1	TRBJ2-3	TGTGCCAGCAGCAAAGAGGCTAGCGGGGCCTCCACAGATACGCAGTATTTT	CASSKEASGASTDTQYF
.	many	TRBV12-3/TRBV12-4	TRBJ2-3	TGTGCCAGCAGTCCCTCCCGGGCGCAGTATTTT	CASSPSRAQYF
.	many	TRBV7-2	TRBJ1-2	TGTGCCAGCAGCCCGCGGAGGGGAATCGGCTATGGCTACACCTTC	CASSPRRGIGYGYTF
TRBD1	many	TRBV5-1	TRBJ2-1	TGCGCCAGCAGCCGCCTAGCCGACAGGGGGATCGATGAGCAGTTCTTC	CASSRLADRGIDEQFF
.	many	TRBV7-8	TRBJ1-4	TGTGCCAGCAGCTTAAGGACGGAGGATAATGAAAAACTGTTTTTT	CASSLRTEDNEKLFF
TRBD1	many	TRBV10-3	TRBJ2-1	TGTGCCATCAGGGAAGGTACAGGGGGCCCCAATGAGCAGTTCTTC	CAIREGTGGPNEQFF
.	many	TRBV30	TRBJ2-5	TGTGCCTGGAGTGTGGGAGGAATTAGAGAGACCCAGTACTTC	CAWSVGGIRETQYF
.	many	TRBV29-1	TRBJ1-1	TGCAGCGTTGTTTTGAACACTGAAGCTTTCTTT	CSVVLNTEAFF
TRBD1	many	TRBV20-1	TRBJ1-2	TGCAGTGCTAGTACCGCGGGGACAGGGTATGGCTACACCTTC	CSASTAGTGYGYTF
.	many	TRBV7-9	TRBJ2-1	TGTGCCAGCAGCTTACTAGTCGGCAATGAGCAGTTCTTC	CASSLLVGNEQFF
.	many	TRBV19	TRBJ2-5	TGTGCCAGTAGTACCTCACAGGGGAGGGAGACCCAGTACTTC	CASSTSQGRETQYF